This entry lists 30 T cell receptor beta chains sequenced from one sample in a study of cytomegalovirus exposure and HLA in healthy donors. It was with 60 Vbeta and 13 Jbeta primers that the PCR ran. Here immunoSEQ multiplex PCR was the method, and the copy in TCRdb shows in-frame clones only, minus some. The table records approximately 73,000 clones, 79% of them present only once. Sequencing input: PBMCs. Receptor source: a woman aged 40-49 years in good health and CMV-seropositive.

The chain links TRBV6-1 to TRBJ2-3; TRBD2 matches 12 bases. The J segment lost 15 bases and the V segment lost 0 bases, leaving 4 bases of the junction unmatched. The CDR3 loop spans 13 amino acids. Germline V gene lookup returns CDR1 MNHNS and CDR2 SASEGT. In nucleotides, the CDR3 is TGTGCCAGCAGTGAAGCGAGGGGACTAGCGGGCTATTTT. It codes for CASSEARGLAGYF.

This chain joins TRBV5-4 and TRBJ2-1; TRBD2 aligns across 9 bases. The ends lost 1 base at V and 9 bases at J; junction bases unmatched: 8. The CDR3 contains 15 residues. Germline V gene sequence: CDR1 SGHNT, CDR2 YYREEE (reference sequence). The CDR3 sequence: CASSLKSSGISEQFF. In DNA form, the CDR3 reads TGTGCCAGCAGCTTGAAGTCTAGCGGGATTAGTGAGCAGTTCTTC.

This chain connects TRBV15 to TRBJ2-1; 9 nucleotides align to TRBD1. This CDR3 has 14 residues. CDR1 is LNHNV, CDR2 YYDKDF, per germline (reference sequence). Unmatched junction bases numbered 10, after V lost 8 bases and J lost 8 bases. The CDR3 protein is CATHRGQGYHEQFF. CDR3 DNA sequence: TGTGCCACCCATAGAGGACAGGGGTATCATGAGCAGTTCTTC.

This clone appeared once. The chain employs TRBV5-1 and TRBJ2-1, with 9 bases aligning to TRBD2. CDR1 and CDR2 from the germline V gene are SGHRS and YFSETQ. The V segment lost 4 bases and the J segment 1 base; nucleotides outside the gene matches: 9. CDR3 size: 17 residues. CDR3 region: CASSAGTSRWSYNEQFF. DNA of the CDR3: TGCGCCAGCAGCGCAGGGACTAGCCGGTGGTCCTACAATGAGCAGTTCTTC.

This chain links TRBV5-5 with TRBJ2-5; D remains ambiguous. Between the trimmed V and J ends, which lost 0 bases and 0 bases, there was a span of 3 bases. The CDR3 spans 13 residues. CDR1 is SGHKS and CDR2 is YYEKEE in the germline V gene (reference sequence). CDR3: CASSLVYQETQYF. DNA of the CDR3: TGTGCCAGCAGCTTGGTCTACCAAGAGACCCAGTACTTC.

This chain links TRBV14 with TRBJ1-5, with TRBD1 identical over 8 bases. Unmatched junction bases numbered 4, after V lost 4 bases and J lost 2 bases. This CDR3 comprises 15 residues. CDR1 is SGHDN and CDR2 is FVKESK in the germline V gene. This CDR3 reads CASSPAGQGNQPQHF. Written as DNA, the CDR3 is TGTGCCAGCAGCCCGGCGGGACAGGGCAATCAGCCCCAGCATTTT.

This clone has only a few counts. V gene TRBV2 combines with J gene TRBJ1-5; D perhaps matches TRBD1 (6 bases). The ends were cut back, 6 bases at V and 6 bases at J, with 18 bases in the middle. Per the germline V gene, CDR1 is SNHLY and CDR2 is FYNNEI. The CDR3 length is 15 residues. The CDR3, as DNA: TGTGCCAGCAGCTTTTCACGGGACAAAAGTCAGCCCCAGCATTTT. This encodes CASSFSRDKSQPQHF.

This rearrangement joins TRBV6-1 to TRBJ1-1; D call uncertain. The CDR3 loop spans 13 amino acids. The V gene lost 6 bases and the J gene lost 4 bases, with 12 bases spanning the gap. Germline V lookup: CDR1 MNHNS, CDR2 SASEGT. The CDR3 here is CASRVKEGTEAFF. The CDR3 bases are TGTGCCAGCAGGGTAAAAGAGGGCACTGAAGCTTTCTTT.

The rearrangement uses TRBV7-9 and TRBJ2-7; D gene uncertain. Germline-derived CDR1 and CDR2 are SEHNR and FQNEAQ (reference sequence). The CDR3 covers 12 residues. The germline V and J ends were trimmed by 6 bases and 3 bases, with 9 bases remaining between them. DNA for the CDR3: TGTGCCAGCAGTGTTACGGGCTACGAGCAGTACTTC. Translation gives CASSVTGYEQYF.

The rearrangement links TRBV2 to TRBJ2-4, with a tentative D call TRBD1 (5 bases). CDR3 size: 17 residues. Germline-derived CDR1 and CDR2 are SNHLY and FYNNEI. Deletions cut 4 bases from V and 0 bases from J, with 16 bases between. As DNA, the CDR3 is TGTGCCAGCAGTGCGCTTCTGACAGATCTAGCCAAAAACATTCAGTACTTC. Protein: CASSALLTDLAKNIQYF. Drawing the rest from reference TRBV2 and TRBJ2-4, the complete variable domain is EPEVTQTPSHQVTQMGQEVILRCVPISNHLYFYWYRQILGQKVEFLVSFYNNEISEKSEIFDDQFSVERPDGSNFTLKIRSTKLEDSAMYFCASSALLTDLAKNIQYFGAGTRLSVL.

The rearrangement links TRBV5-6 to TRBJ2-1; 8 nucleotides agree with TRBD1. J lost 2 bases, V lost 2 bases, and 6 bases had no gene match. The CDR3 is 16 residues long. CDR1 is SGHDT and CDR2 is YYEEEE in the germline V gene. CDR3 DNA: TGTGCCAGCAGCTTCCACAGGGGGGAGCCCTACAATGAGCAGTTCTTC. It encodes CASSFHRGEPYNEQFF.

This chain links TRBV5-6 with TRBJ2-5; D is possibly TRBD2 (6 bases). CDR3 length equals 14 residues. Germline CDR1 SGHDT, CDR2 YYEEEE. With 4 bases removed from V and 4 bases from J, the gap between germline ends came to 14 bases. CDR3 protein: CASSPGPGAETQYF. CDR3 sequence (DNA): TGTGCCAGCAGCCCTGGACCGGGAGCAGAGACCCAGTACTTC.

The chain joins TRBV6-1 to TRBJ1-5; 7 bases map to TRBD1. CDR1 and CDR2 (germline): MNHNS, SASEGT. The CDR3 has 15 amino acids. V dropped 2 bases and J dropped 5; count of bases not matched to a gene: 6. The CDR3 is CASSETGDRYQPQHF. CDR3 in DNA: TGTGCCAGCAGTGAAACCGGGGACAGATATCAGCCCCAGCATTTT.

The chain uses TRBV28 and TRBJ2-7; TRBD2 aligns across 9 bases. V shed 4 bases and J 3 bases; nucleotides not matched to a gene: 10. Per germline, CDR1 MDHEN and CDR2 SYDVKM. The CDR3 is 16 amino acids. The CDR3 spells CASSSPVLAGSYEQYF. The CDR3 nucleotides read TGTGCCAGCAGTTCCCCTGTCCTAGCGGGGAGCTACGAGCAGTACTTC.

V and J are TRBV27 and TRBJ2-1; D is uncertain. CDR1 and CDR2 from the germline V gene are MNHEY and SMNVEV (reference sequence). With 3 bases removed from V and 5 bases from J, the gap between germline ends came to 11 bases. The CDR3 spans 14 residues. CDR3 in amino acids: CASSFSVVNNEQFF. The CDR3 DNA is TGTGCCAGCAGTTTTTCAGTGGTGAACAATGAGCAGTTCTTC.

The DNA for the CDR3 is TGTGCCAGCAGTTACACCCGGGACTCAACCCGGGGTAATGAGCAGTTCTTC. It is translated as CASSYTRDSTRGNEQFF. The chain links TRBV27 to TRBJ2-1; D perhaps matches TRBD2 (6 bases). This CDR3 is 17 amino acids long. V gave up 4 bases and J gave up 7 bases, with 23 bases separating them. Germline V gene data show CDR1 as MNHEY and CDR2 as SMNVEV (reference sequence).

The chain employs TRBV28 and TRBJ1-1; D not certain. This CDR3 spans 14 amino acids. Germline V gene sequence: CDR1 MDHEN, CDR2 SYDVKM. With 6 bases removed from V and 0 bases from J, the gap between germline ends came to 11 bases. CDR3 region: CASRKTELNTEAFF. The CDR3 bases are TGTGCCAGCAGGAAAACAGAGCTGAACACTGAAGCTTTCTTT.

V usage is TRBV5-1 and J usage is TRBJ2-7, with TRBD2 matching 7 bases. Unmatched junction bases numbered 17, after V lost 4 bases and J lost 7 bases. The CDR3 totals 16 residues. The germline V gene encodes CDR1 SGHRS and CDR2 YFSETQ. The CDR3 sequence: CASSTAAGVPPREQYF. For the CDR3, the DNA is TGCGCCAGCAGCACGGCCGCGGGGGTACCCCCCCGGGAGCAGTACTTC.

CDR3 DNA sequence: TGTGCCAGCAGCGCGGGGGATTCTACAAATGAGCAGTTCTTC. Its protein product is CASSAGDSTNEQFF. V is TRBV6-1 and J is TRBJ2-1, with TRBD2 identical over 7 bases. J was trimmed by 7 bases and V by 6 bases; bases with no gene match: 9. Germline V gives CDR1 MNHNS, CDR2 SASEGT. The CDR3 consists of 14 residues.

The CDR3 nucleotides are TGCGCCAGCAGCCAAGATCAGAGGCTGTCCACAGATACGCAGTATTTT. It specifies CASSQDQRLSTDTQYF. The chain recombines TRBV4-1 with TRBJ2-3, with D hard to call. The CDR3 sequence is 16 residues long. Germline V gives CDR1 MGHRA, CDR2 YSYEKL. V lost 0 bases, J lost 2 bases, and 12 bases lay in between.

The J gene is TRBJ2-7, the V gene TRBV28; possibly TRBD2 for D (6 bases). CDR1 and CDR2 from the germline V gene are MDHEN and SYDVKM. Trimming took off 5 bases at V and 0 bases at J, with 14 bases between the two ends. There are 15 residues in the CDR3. The CDR3 DNA follows: TGTGCCAGCAGTCGACCACTCGGGAGCTCCTACGAGCAGTACTTC. Protein: CASSRPLGSSYEQYF.

This chain connects TRBV28 to TRBJ2-1; 10 nucleotides agree with TRBD2. Germline CDR1 and CDR2: MDHEN and SYDVKM. The trim removed 6 bases at V and 6 bases at J, leaving 11 bases unmatched. The CDR3 extends over 16 amino acids. CDR3 region: CASSLAGVGGGNEQFF. DNA for the CDR3: TGTGCCAGCAGCCTAGCGGGAGTAGGAGGGGGCAATGAGCAGTTCTTC. The variable domain in full, with the rest retrieved from reference TRBV28 and TRBJ2-1, is DVKVTQSSRYLVKRTGEKVFLECVQDMDHENMFWYRQDPGLGLRLIYFSYDVKMKEKGDIPEGYSVSREKKERFSLILESASTNQTSMYLCASSLAGVGGGNEQFFGPGTRLTVL.

The gene calls are TRBV7-2 and TRBJ2-7; 10 positions agree with TRBD1. Germline V lookup: CDR1 SGHTA, CDR2 FQGNSA. V gave up 1 base and J gave up 2 bases; unmatched junction bases: 5. This CDR3 is built from 16 residues. CDR3 DNA sequence: TGTGCCAGCAGCTTAGGTTCCGGGACAGGGGCCTACGAGCAGTACTTC. Protein sequence: CASSLGSGTGAYEQYF.

The genes are TRBV5-4 and TRBJ2-5; 8 positions agree with TRBD2. V was clipped by 0 bases and J by 4 bases; unmatched bases: 5. In germline, CDR1 is SGHNT, CDR2 YYREEE (reference sequence). This CDR3 region has 15 residues. The CDR3 spells CASSLVGRASETQYF. DNA for the CDR3: TGTGCCAGCAGCTTGGTCGGGAGGGCCTCAGAGACCCAGTACTTC.

This clone was seen a single time. The J gene is TRBJ1-5, the V gene TRBV28, with D unresolved. CDR1 MDHEN and CDR2 SYDVKM come from the germline V gene. CDR3 length: 13 amino acids. V gave up 9 bases and J gave up 5 bases, with 14 bases separating them. This chain's CDR3 is CASYHERDQPQHF. CDR3 sequence (DNA): TGTGCCAGTTATCACGAGAGGGATCAGCCCCAGCATTTT. The full variable domain, its missing parts supplied by reference TRBV28 and TRBJ1-5, is DVKVTQSSRYLVKRTGEKVFLECVQDMDHENMFWYRQDPGLGLRLIYFSYDVKMKEKGDIPEGYSVSREKKERFSLILESASTNQTSMYLCASYHERDQPQHFGDGTRLSIL.

This chain joins TRBV29-1 and TRBJ1-1; the D is unclear. CDR3 length equals 11 residues. V shed 7 bases and J shed 2 bases, with 8 bases lying between them. Germline V gives CDR1 SQVTM, CDR2 ANQGSEA. Written as DNA, the CDR3 is TGCAGCGCAATGAGTAACACTGAAGCTTTCTTT. It specifies CSAMSNTEAFF.

The V and J genes are TRBV4-2 and TRBJ2-5; 7 nucleotides align to TRBD1. Germline assignment: CDR1 LGHNA and CDR2 YNFKEQ. The V gene end was trimmed by 0 bases and the J gene end by 2 bases; junction bases not matched to a gene: 9. CDR3 length: 17 amino acids. CDR3 region: CASSQDPPTGLQETQYF. CDR3 DNA: TGTGCCAGCAGCCAAGATCCCCCGACAGGGCTACAAGAGACCCAGTACTTC.

The chain combines TRBV7-2 with TRBJ2-1; no clear D. The CDR3 runs to 13 residues. The germline V gene has CDR1 SGHTA and CDR2 FQGNSA. V was shortened by 5 bases and J by 10 bases, with 15 bases between the two germline ends. Here the CDR3 reads CASSPRPPREQFF. The DNA for the CDR3 is TGTGCCAGCAGCCCAAGACCCCCTAGAGAGCAGTTCTTC.

This clone was detected once. The genes are TRBV4-1 and TRBJ2-5; 8 nucleotides match TRBD2. CDR3 length: 17 residues. The germline V gene encodes CDR1 MGHRA and CDR2 YSYEKL. The V and J ends lost 0 bases and 4 bases, in that order; junction bases with no gene match: 10. CDR3 in DNA: TGCGCCAGCAGCCAAGATGGGTCGGGTCTAGCGGGAGAGACCCAGTACTTC. Amino acids: CASSQDGSGLAGETQYF.

The V call is TRBV5-1, the J call TRBJ2-1; 7 bases map to TRBD1. V lost 0 bases to trimming and J lost 8 bases; unmatched junction nucleotides: 8. CDR3 size: 15 residues. Germline V gives CDR1 SGHRS, CDR2 YFSETQ. The CDR3 is CASSLESGQVHEQFF. CDR3 nucleotides: TGCGCCAGCAGCTTGGAAAGCGGACAGGTCCATGAGCAGTTCTTC. Full variable domain (outside the CDR3, taken from reference TRBV5-1 and TRBJ2-1): KAGVTQTPRYLIKTRGQQVTLSCSPISGHRSVSWYQQTPGQGLQFLFEYFSETQRNKGNFPGRFSGRQFSNSRSEMNVSTLELGDSALYLCASSLESGQVHEQFFGPGTRLTVL.